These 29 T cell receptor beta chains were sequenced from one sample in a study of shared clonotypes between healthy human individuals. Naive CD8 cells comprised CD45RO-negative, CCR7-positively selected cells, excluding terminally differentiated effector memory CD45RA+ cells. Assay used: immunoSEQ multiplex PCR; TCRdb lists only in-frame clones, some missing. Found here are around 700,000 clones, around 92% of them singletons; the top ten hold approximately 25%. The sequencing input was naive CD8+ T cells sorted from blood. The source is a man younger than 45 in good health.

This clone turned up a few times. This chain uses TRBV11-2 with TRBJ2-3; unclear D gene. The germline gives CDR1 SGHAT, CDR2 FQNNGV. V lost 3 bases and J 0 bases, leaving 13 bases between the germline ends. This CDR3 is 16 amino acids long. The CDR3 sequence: CASSLFPPPSTDTQYF. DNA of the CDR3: TGTGCCAGCAGCTTGTTCCCACCCCCGAGCACAGATACGCAGTATTTT.

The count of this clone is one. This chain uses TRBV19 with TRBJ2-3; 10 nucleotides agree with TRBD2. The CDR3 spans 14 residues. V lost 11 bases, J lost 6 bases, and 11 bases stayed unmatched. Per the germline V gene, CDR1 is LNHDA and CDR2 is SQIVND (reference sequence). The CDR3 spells CAVEPSGGMDTQYF. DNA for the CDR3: TGTGCCGTTGAACCTAGCGGGGGCATGGATACGCAGTATTTT.

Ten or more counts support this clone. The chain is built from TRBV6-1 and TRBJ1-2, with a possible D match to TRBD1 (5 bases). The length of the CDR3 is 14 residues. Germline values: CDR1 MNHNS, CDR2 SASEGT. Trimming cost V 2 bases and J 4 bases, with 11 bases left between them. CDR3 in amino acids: CASSEPGLGYGYTF. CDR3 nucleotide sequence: TGTGCCAGCAGTGAACCAGGGCTCGGCTATGGCTACACCTTC.

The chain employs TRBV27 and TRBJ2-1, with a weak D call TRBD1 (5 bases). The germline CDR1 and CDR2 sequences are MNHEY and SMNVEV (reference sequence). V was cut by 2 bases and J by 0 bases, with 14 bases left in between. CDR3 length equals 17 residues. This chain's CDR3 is CASSLLGLESSYNEQFF. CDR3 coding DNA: TGTGCCAGCAGTTTACTGGGGCTAGAGAGCTCCTACAATGAGCAGTTCTTC.

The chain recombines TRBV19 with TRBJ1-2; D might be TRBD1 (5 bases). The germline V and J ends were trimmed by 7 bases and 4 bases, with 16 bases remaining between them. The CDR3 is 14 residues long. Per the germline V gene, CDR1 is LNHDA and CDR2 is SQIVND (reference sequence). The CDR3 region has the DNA TGTGCCAGTACCCCAGGGTCAGGGTTCTATGGCTACACCTTC. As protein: CASTPGSGFYGYTF.

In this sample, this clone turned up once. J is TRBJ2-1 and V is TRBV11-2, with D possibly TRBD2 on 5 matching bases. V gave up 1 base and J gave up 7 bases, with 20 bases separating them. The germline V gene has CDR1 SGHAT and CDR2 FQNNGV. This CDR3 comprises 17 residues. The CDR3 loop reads CASSLGGLARDSNEQFF. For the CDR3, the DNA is TGTGCCAGCAGCTTAGGCGGGTTGGCGCGCGACTCTAATGAGCAGTTCTTC.

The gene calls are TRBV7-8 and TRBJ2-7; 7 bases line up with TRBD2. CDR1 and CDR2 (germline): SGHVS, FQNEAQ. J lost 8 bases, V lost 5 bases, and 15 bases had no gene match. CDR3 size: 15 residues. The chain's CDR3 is CASSRNPQTSSKQYF. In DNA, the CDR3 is TGTGCCAGCAGCAGAAACCCACAGACTAGCTCAAAGCAGTACTTC.

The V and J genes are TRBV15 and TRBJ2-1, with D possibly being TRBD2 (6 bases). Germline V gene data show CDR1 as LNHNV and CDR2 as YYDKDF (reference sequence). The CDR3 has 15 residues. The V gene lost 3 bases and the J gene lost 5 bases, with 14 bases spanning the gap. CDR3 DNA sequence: TGTGCCACCAGCAGTCCTAGCGCGAGCAACAATGAGCAGTTCTTC. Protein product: CATSSPSASNNEQFF.

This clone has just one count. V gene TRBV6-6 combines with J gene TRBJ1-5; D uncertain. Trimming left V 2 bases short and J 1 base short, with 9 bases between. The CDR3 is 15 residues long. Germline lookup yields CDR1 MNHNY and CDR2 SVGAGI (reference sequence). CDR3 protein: CASSYRAGSNQPQHF. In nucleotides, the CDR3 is TGTGCCAGCAGTTACAGGGCGGGGAGCAATCAGCCCCAGCATTTT.

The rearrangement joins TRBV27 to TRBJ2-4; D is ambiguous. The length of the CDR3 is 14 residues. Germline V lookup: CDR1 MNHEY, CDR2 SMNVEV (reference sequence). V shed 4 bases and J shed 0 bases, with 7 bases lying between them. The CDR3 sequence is CASSSTLAKNIQYF. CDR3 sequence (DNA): TGTGCCAGCAGTTCTACTTTAGCCAAAAACATTCAGTACTTC.

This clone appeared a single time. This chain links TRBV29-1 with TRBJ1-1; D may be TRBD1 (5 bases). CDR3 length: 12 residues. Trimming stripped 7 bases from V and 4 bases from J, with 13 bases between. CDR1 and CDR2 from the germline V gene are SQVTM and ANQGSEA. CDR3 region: CSAEGNSTEAFF. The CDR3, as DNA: TGCAGCGCTGAGGGGAATTCCACTGAAGCTTTCTTT.

CDR3 in amino acids: CASKGTGYTYEQYF. The CDR3 DNA reads as TGTGCCAGCAAAGGGACAGGGTATACCTACGAGCAGTACTTC. The chain employs TRBV28 and TRBJ2-7, with 9 positions matching TRBD1. Trimming removed 7 bases from V and 2 bases from J; junction bases left unmatched: 6. CDR3 length: 14 amino acids. CDR1 is MDHEN and CDR2 is SYDVKM in the germline V gene.

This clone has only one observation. The CDR3 loop is CASSLLGGNQPQHF. CDR3 coding DNA: TGTGCCAGCAGTTTGTTAGGTGGCAATCAGCCCCAGCATTTT. The chain links TRBV28 to TRBJ1-5; D call uncertain. V was cut by 3 bases and J by 2 bases, with 8 bases left in between. Germline loops: CDR1 MDHEN, CDR2 SYDVKM. The CDR3 runs 14 residues.

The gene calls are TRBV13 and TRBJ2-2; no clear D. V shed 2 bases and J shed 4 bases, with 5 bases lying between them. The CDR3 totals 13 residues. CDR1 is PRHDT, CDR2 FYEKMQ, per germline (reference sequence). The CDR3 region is CASSLKLTGELFF. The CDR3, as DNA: TGTGCCAGCAGCTTAAAACTCACCGGGGAGCTGTTTTTT.

This chain's CDR3 is CASSEWAGGPGSTDTQYF. The DNA of the CDR3 is TGTGCCAGCAGTGAATGGGCGGGAGGGCCCGGGAGCACAGATACGCAGTATTTT. The chain carries TRBV6-1 and TRBJ2-3, with 9 bases that match TRBD2. Germline lookup yields CDR1 MNHNS and CDR2 SASEGT. The trim removed 2 bases at V and 0 bases at J, leaving 9 bases unmatched. The CDR3 is 18 amino acids.

The CDR3 DNA reads TGCGCCAGCAGCCAAGATGGAGGAACTGTGAATGAGCAGTTCTTC. It specifies CASSQDGGTVNEQFF. This chain uses TRBV4-1 with TRBJ2-1, with D perhaps TRBD2 (5 bases). Germline V gene sequence: CDR1 MGHRA, CDR2 YSYEKL. V was cut by 0 bases and J by 7 bases, with 13 bases left in between. The CDR3 covers 15 residues.

CDR3 bases: TGTGCCAGCAGCTTGGCGGGCGGGAGGGCCTACGAGCAGTACTTC. As protein: CASSLAGGRAYEQYF. The rearrangement uses TRBV28 and TRBJ2-7, with TRBD2 matching over 9 bases. The CDR3 covers 15 residues. The trim removed 6 bases at V and 2 bases at J, leaving 8 bases unmatched. The V gene's germline CDR1 is MDHEN and CDR2 SYDVKM.

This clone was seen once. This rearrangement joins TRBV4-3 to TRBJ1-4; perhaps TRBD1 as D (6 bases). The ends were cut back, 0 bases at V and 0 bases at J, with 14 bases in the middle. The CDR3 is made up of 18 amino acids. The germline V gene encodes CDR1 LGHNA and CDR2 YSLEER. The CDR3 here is CASSQDLGRGTTNEKLFF. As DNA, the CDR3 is TGCGCCAGCAGCCAAGATTTGGGGAGGGGGACAACTAATGAAAAACTGTTTTTT.

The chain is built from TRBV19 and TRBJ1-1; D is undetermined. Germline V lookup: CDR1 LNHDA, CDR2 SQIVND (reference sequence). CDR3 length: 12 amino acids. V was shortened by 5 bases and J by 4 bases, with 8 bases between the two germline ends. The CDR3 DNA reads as TGTGCCAGTAGTTGGAGTGTCACTGAAGCTTTCTTT. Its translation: CASSWSVTEAFF.

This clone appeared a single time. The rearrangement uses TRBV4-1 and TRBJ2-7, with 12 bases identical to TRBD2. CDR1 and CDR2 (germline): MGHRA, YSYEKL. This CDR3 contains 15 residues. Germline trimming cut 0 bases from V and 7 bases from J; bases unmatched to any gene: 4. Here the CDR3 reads CASSQELAGGREQYF. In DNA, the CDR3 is TGCGCCAGCAGCCAAGAACTAGCGGGAGGACGGGAGCAGTACTTC.

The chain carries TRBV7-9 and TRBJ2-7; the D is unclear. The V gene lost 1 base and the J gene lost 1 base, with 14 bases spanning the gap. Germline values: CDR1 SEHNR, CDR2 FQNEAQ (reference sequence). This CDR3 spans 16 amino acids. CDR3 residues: CASSLVPGFRSYEQYF. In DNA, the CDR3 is TGTGCCAGCAGCTTAGTACCCGGGTTTAGGTCCTACGAGCAGTACTTC.

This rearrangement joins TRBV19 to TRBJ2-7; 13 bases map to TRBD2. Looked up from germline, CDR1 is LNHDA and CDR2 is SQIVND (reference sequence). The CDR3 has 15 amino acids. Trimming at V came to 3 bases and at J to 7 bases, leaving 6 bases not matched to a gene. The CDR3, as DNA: TGTGCCAGTAGTATTCGACTAGCGGGAGGCAGGGAGCAGTACTTC. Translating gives CASSIRLAGGREQYF.

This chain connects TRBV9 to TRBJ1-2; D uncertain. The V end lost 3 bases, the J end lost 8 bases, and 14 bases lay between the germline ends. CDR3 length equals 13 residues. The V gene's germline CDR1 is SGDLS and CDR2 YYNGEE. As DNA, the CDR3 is TGTGCCAGCAGCGGCAAGGACCTATGGGGCTACACCTTC. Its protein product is CASSGKDLWGYTF.

CDR3 nucleotide sequence: TGTGCCAGCAGTCCGTGGACAGGGACAGAGACCCAGTACTTC. The encoded protein is CASSPWTGTETQYF. The J gene is TRBJ2-5, the V gene TRBV27; 8 nucleotides align to TRBD1. Germline assignment: CDR1 MNHEY and CDR2 SMNVEV (reference sequence). V lost 5 bases to trimming and J lost 4 bases; unmatched junction nucleotides: 6. The CDR3 extends over 14 amino acids.

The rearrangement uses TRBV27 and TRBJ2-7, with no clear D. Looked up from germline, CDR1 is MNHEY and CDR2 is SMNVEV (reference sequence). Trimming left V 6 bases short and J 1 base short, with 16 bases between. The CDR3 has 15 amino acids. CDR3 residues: CASRTMRNTSYEQYF. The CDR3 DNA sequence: TGTGCCAGCAGGACGATGCGAAACACGTCCTACGAGCAGTACTTC.

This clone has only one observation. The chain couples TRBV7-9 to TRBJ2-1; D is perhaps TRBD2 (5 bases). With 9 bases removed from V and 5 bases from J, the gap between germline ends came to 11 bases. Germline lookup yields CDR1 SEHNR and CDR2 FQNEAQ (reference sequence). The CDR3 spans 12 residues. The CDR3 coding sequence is TGTGCCAGGGAGGACGACAACAATGAGCAGTTCTTC. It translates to CAREDDNNEQFF.

The CDR3 is CASSLGTVYNEQFF. CDR3 nucleotide sequence: TGTGCCAGCAGTTTGGGGACTGTTTACAATGAGCAGTTCTTC. The J gene is TRBJ2-1, the V gene TRBV27; a weak D match, TRBD2 (6 bases). Trimming removed 3 bases at V and 4 bases at J, with 10 bases between. This CDR3 comprises 14 residues. Germline values: CDR1 MNHEY, CDR2 SMNVEV (reference sequence).

The chain's CDR3 is CASSGGTGGLLEQYF. CDR3 DNA: TGTGCCAGCAGTGGAGGGACAGGGGGCCTCCTCGAGCAGTACTTC. This sequence joins TRBV6-6 and TRBJ2-7; 12 bases fit TRBD1. Losses at the gene ends were 5 bases for V and 6 bases for J; bases not matched to a gene: 8. CDR1 is MNHNY and CDR2 is SVGAGI in the germline V gene (reference sequence). The CDR3 spans 15 residues.

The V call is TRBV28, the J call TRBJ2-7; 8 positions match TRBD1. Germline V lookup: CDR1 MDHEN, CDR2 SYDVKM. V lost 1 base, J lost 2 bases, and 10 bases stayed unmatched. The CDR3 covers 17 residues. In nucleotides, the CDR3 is TGTGCCAGCAGTTTATCCCCCCTTCTACAGGGGGCCTACGAGCAGTACTTC. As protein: CASSLSPLLQGAYEQYF. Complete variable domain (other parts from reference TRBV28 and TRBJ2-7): DVKVTQSSRYLVKRTGEKVFLECVQDMDHENMFWYRQDPGLGLRLIYFSYDVKMKEKGDIPEGYSVSREKKERFSLILESASTNQTSMYLCASSLSPLLQGAYEQYFGPGTRLTVT.